The 6 T cell receptor beta chains in this list originate from one sample, sequenced in a study of CD8 T cells in Susac syndrome. Random hexamers were used to reverse transcribe roughly 0.45 to 1 ug of RNA. TCRdb reanalysed the immunoSEQ multiplex PCR reads using MiXCR and keeps one entry per CDR3 protein. The data contain around 200,000 distinct CDR3 sequences, 95% of them singletons. Sequencing used CD4+ T cells from PBMCs. These receptors originate from a human donor in good health.

This chain links TRBV2 with TRBJ2-7, with 7 bases lining up with TRBD1. The V segment lost 3 bases and the J segment 4 bases; nucleotides outside the gene matches: 6. There are 14 residues in the CDR3. Germline V CDR1 and CDR2: SNHLY, FYNNEI. The CDR3 nucleotides are TGTGCCAGCAGTGAGGCAGGGGGTACTTACGAGCAGTACGTC. Its protein product is CASSEAGGTYEQYV.

This chain links TRBV20-1 with TRBJ2-1, with D possibly called TRBD1 or TRBD2 (6 bases each). CDR1 is DFQATT, CDR2 SNEGSKA, per germline (reference sequence). CDR3 size: 15 residues. V lost 6 bases and J 0 bases, leaving 15 bases between the germline ends. The CDR3 DNA follows: TGCAGTGCCGAAACAGGGACTCCCTCCTACAATGAGCAGTTCTTC. Its protein is CSAETGTPSYNEQFF.

The rearrangement joins TRBV20-1 to TRBJ2-7; D unclear. This CDR3 is 11 amino acids long. Germline V gene data show CDR1 as DFQATT and CDR2 as SNEGSKA (reference sequence). Trimming took 4 bases from V and 3 from J, leaving 7 bases between them. In DNA form, the CDR3 reads TGCAGTGCTACTACGAACTACGAGCAGTACTTC. Translating gives CSATTNYEQYF.

The chain couples TRBV7-9 to TRBJ1-6, with D hard to call. This CDR3 is built from 16 residues. Germline loops: CDR1 SEHNR, CDR2 FQNEAQ (reference sequence). V gave up 5 bases and J gave up 5 bases, with 16 bases separating them. The CDR3 DNA is TGTGCCAGCAGCCTAGGCGCCCCGAGGGATAATTCACCCCTCCACTTT. It yields the protein CASSLGAPRDNSPLHF.

The chain couples TRBV11-1 to TRBJ2-5; D remains unclear. This CDR3 is built from 13 residues. Germline-derived CDR1 and CDR2 are SGHAT and FQDESV (reference sequence). V shed 5 bases and J shed 7 bases, with 14 bases lying between them. This CDR3 reads CASSPDRRATQYF. The CDR3 nucleotides are TGTGCCAGCAGCCCGGACCGCCGGGCGACCCAGTACTTC.

The chain uses TRBV19 and TRBJ2-3; D might be TRBD1 (6 bases). Per germline, CDR1 LNHDA and CDR2 SQIVND (reference sequence). CDR3 length equals 15 residues. Trimming left V 5 bases short and J 4 bases short, with 16 bases between. The CDR3 DNA reads as TGTGCCAGTAGTTATAGCAGGGGTGGTGCAGATACGCAGTATTTT. It yields the protein CASSYSRGGADTQYF.